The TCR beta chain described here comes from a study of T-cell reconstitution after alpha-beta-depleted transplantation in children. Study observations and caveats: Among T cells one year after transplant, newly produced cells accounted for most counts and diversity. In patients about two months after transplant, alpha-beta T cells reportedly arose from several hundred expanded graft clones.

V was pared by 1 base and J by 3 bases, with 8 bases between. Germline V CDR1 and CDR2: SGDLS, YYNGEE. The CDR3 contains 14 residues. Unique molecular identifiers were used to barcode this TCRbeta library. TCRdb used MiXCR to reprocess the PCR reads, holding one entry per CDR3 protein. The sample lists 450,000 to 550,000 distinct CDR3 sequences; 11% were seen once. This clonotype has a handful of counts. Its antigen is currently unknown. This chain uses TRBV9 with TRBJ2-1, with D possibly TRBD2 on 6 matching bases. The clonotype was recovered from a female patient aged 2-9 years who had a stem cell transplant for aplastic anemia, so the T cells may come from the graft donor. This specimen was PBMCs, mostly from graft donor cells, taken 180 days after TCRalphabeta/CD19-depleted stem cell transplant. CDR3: CASSVKAGYNEQFF. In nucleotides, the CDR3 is TGTGCCAGCAGCGTAAAAGCGGGCTACAATGAGCAGTTCTTC.